Shown below are 8 T cell receptor beta chains from a single sample sequenced in a study of blood T cell repertoires in COVID-19. The table came from immunoSEQ multiplex PCR; TCRdb's copy has only in-frame clones and leaves some out. The table lists 200,000 to 300,000 clones, about 87% of them singletons. Sequencing was carried out using peripheral blood. These receptors were taken from a man between 60 and 75 years old who had recovered from COVID-19.

The CDR3 DNA reads TGTGCCAGCTCTCCTGGACAGGCCTCCTACGAGCAGTACTTC. Its protein is CASSPGQASYEQYF. This rearrangement joins TRBV18 to TRBJ2-7, with 7 bases aligning to TRBD1. The trim removed 6 bases at V and 0 bases at J, leaving 5 bases unmatched. Germline CDR1 is KGHSH and CDR2 is LQKENI. The CDR3 is 14 amino acids.

The V gene is TRBV19, the J gene TRBJ2-3; D is undetermined. V lost 5 bases, J lost 5 bases, and 17 bases lay in between. This CDR3 region has 15 residues. The germline V gene encodes CDR1 LNHDA and CDR2 SQIVND (reference sequence). CDR3 amino acids: CASSAYFIRRDTQYF. CDR3 bases: TGTGCCAGTAGTGCTTACTTTATTAGGAGAGATACGCAGTATTTT.

The chain employs TRBV6-5 and TRBJ1-3; tentatively, D is TRBD1 (5 bases). The V gene lost 2 bases and the J gene lost 2 bases, with 10 bases spanning the gap. The germline V gene has CDR1 MNHEY and CDR2 SVGAGI. The CDR3 length is 15 residues. The CDR3 here is CASSYGRGTGNTIYF. For the CDR3, the DNA is TGTGCCAGCAGTTACGGTCGGGGGACTGGAAACACCATATATTTT.

The V gene is TRBV12-3 or TRBV12-4, the J gene TRBJ2-1; 8 bases fit TRBD2. The CDR3 has 13 residues. V gave up 5 bases and J gave up 7 bases; unmatched junction bases: 4. The CDR3 protein is CASSRAGVNEQFF. In nucleotides, the CDR3 is TGTGCCAGCAGTAGAGCGGGGGTGAATGAGCAGTTCTTC.

Regarding this clone: Germline is not matched at one junction end, which may reflect a read error. This chain connects TRBV15 to TRBJ2-7; TRBD2 is a possible D gene (6 bases). The CDR3 sequence is 12 residues long. CDR1 LNHNV and CDR2 YYDKDF come from the germline V gene (reference sequence). CDR3: CATSRDPKRVDF. CDR3 coding DNA: TGTGCCACCAGCAGAGATCCGAAGCGGGTGGACTTC. Complete variable domain (other parts from reference TRBV15 and TRBJ2-7): DAMVIQNPRYQVTQFGKPVTLSCSQTLNHNVMYWYQQKSSQAPKLLFHYYDKDFNNEADTPDNFQSRRPNTSFCFLDIRSPGLGDTAMYLCATSRDPKRVDFGPGTRLTVT.

The chain recombines TRBV5-8 with TRBJ2-5; possibly TRBD2 for D (5 bases). From germline, CDR1 is SGHTS and CDR2 YDEGEE. Trimming removed 0 bases from V and 4 bases from J, with 7 bases in between. The CDR3 spans 13 residues. This CDR3 is CASSLAGRETQYF. The CDR3 coding sequence is TGTGCCAGCAGCTTGGCTGGGAGAGAGACCCAGTACTTC.

The chain combines TRBV2 with TRBJ2-7; 10 bases agree with TRBD1. CDR1 is SNHLY and CDR2 is FYNNEI in the germline V gene. V lost 3 bases, J lost 6 bases, and 8 bases stayed unmatched. This CDR3 has 15 residues. CDR3 coding DNA: TGTGCCAGCAGTGAGTTGGGACAGGGGAGCGGCGAGCAGTACTTC. It encodes CASSELGQGSGEQYF.

On this clone: The sample holds other DNA sequences that translate to the same CDR3. In nucleotides, the CDR3 is TGTGCCAGCAGCTTGGCGGGGGGTGGAGAGACCCAGTACTTC. It translates to CASSLAGGGETQYF. The V and J genes are TRBV7-2 and TRBJ2-5; the match to TRBD2 covers 8 bases. CDR3 size: 14 residues. CDR1 is SGHTA, CDR2 FQGNSA, per germline. Unmatched junction bases numbered 4, after V lost 3 bases and J lost 4 bases. Complete variable domain (other parts from reference TRBV7-2 and TRBJ2-5): GAGVSQSPSNKVTEKGKDVELRCDPISGHTALYWYRQSLGQGLEFLIYFQGNSAPDKSGLPSDRFSAERTGGSVSTLTIQRTQQEDSAVYLCASSLAGGGETQYFGPGTRLLVL.